A single sample gave rise to the 8 T cell receptor beta chains below, sequenced in a study of shared clonotypes between healthy human individuals. The naive CD8 subset, CD45RO-negative cells positively selected for CCR7, excluded terminally differentiated effector memory CD45RA+ cells. Clones were read by immunoSEQ multiplex PCR, and TCRdb kept only the in-frame ones, dropping some. The sample carries about 2 million clones, about 94% recorded once. The sequenced sample consisted of naive CD8+ T cells sorted from blood. The receptors here all came from a man younger than 30 in good health.

A remark on this clone: Other DNA sequences in the sample encode the same CDR3. The chain links TRBV6-5 to TRBJ2-1; perhaps TRBD2 as D (7 bases). Trimming pared 2 bases from V and 2 bases from J, leaving 10 bases between. CDR3 size: 15 residues. Germline lookup yields CDR1 MNHEY and CDR2 SVGAGI. This chain's CDR3 is CASSYLGGAYNEQFF. Written as DNA, the CDR3 is TGTGCCAGCAGTTACCTAGGGGGGGCCTACAATGAGCAGTTCTTC.

CDR3 amino acids: CASSENPSYGYTF. CDR3 nucleotides: TGCGCCAGCAGTGAGAATCCAAGCTATGGCTACACCTTC. The rearrangement uses TRBV10-2 and TRBJ1-2; D unresolved. The CDR3 contains 13 residues. V dropped 2 bases and J dropped 4 bases, with 8 bases sitting between them. Germline assignment: CDR1 WSHSY and CDR2 SAAADI.

CDR3 sequence: CASSLQGRHEQYF. Here the CDR3 DNA reads TGCGCCAGCAGCTTACAGGGCAGGCACGAGCAGTACTTC. The chain carries TRBV5-1 and TRBJ2-7; D may be TRBD1 (6 bases). Germline CDR1 is SGHRS and CDR2 is YFSETQ. The length of the CDR3 is 13 residues. V was clipped by 2 bases and J by 5 bases, with 11 bases between them.

The chain links TRBV25-1 to TRBJ1-5; 9 nucleotides match TRBD1. The CDR3 spans 16 residues. Germline V gives CDR1 MGHDK, CDR2 SYGVNS. V shed 1 base, J shed 7 bases, and the junction held 8 bases outside the gene matches. DNA of the CDR3: TGTGCCAGCAGTGAATCGACCGGGACAGGGCACCAGCCCCAGCATTTT. Amino acids: CASSESTGTGHQPQHF.

Concerning this clone: Distinct nucleotide sequences in the sample also encode this CDR3. This chain links TRBV4-1 with TRBJ2-7, with TRBD2 matching 13 bases. Trimming cost V 1 base and J 4 bases; bases outside gene matches: 1. The CDR3 runs to 15 residues. Germline V gene sequence: CDR1 MGHRA, CDR2 YSYEKL. The CDR3 DNA follows: TGCGCCAGCAGCCAAGGACTAGCGGGGGGTTACGAGCAGTACTTC. This translates into CASSQGLAGGYEQYF.

V usage is TRBV2 and J usage is TRBJ1-2, with unresolved D. The V end was cut by 6 bases, the J end by 3 bases, with 8 bases between. CDR1 SNHLY and CDR2 FYNNEI come from the germline V gene. The CDR3 consists of 12 residues. The CDR3 protein is CASSLGDYGYTF. As DNA, the CDR3 is TGTGCCAGCAGCCTCGGGGACTATGGCTACACCTTC.

The J gene is TRBJ2-3, the V gene TRBV12-5; 10 bases fit TRBD2. The CDR3 extends over 15 amino acids. Looked up from germline, CDR1 is LGHNT and CDR2 is FRNRAP. Trimming removed 4 bases from V and 0 bases from J; junction bases left unmatched: 1. This CDR3 is CASGSTSGSTDTQYF. In DNA, the CDR3 is TGTGCTAGTGGTTCGACTAGCGGGAGCACAGATACGCAGTATTTT.

V gene TRBV5-6 combines with J gene TRBJ2-7; TRBD2 might be the D (6 bases). CDR3 length equals 16 residues. Trimming stripped 0 bases from V and 0 bases from J, with 13 bases between. Germline CDR1 and CDR2: SGHDT and YYEEEE. CDR3 loop: CASSLAGSGSSYEQYF. The CDR3 nucleotides are TGTGCCAGCAGCTTGGCGGGTAGCGGTAGCTCCTACGAGCAGTACTTC.